A single T cell receptor beta chain is shown here with its context. Its specific antigen is unknown. Base quality data are lacking; no much larger clone is found one base away. The CDR3 measures 17 amino acids from cysteine to phenylalanine. Solely the CDR3 DNA is kept, with 51 bases framed from the first base. Compared with germline, V lacks 3 bases and J lacks 3 bases; bases without a gene match: 8. CDR1 SEHNR and CDR2 FQNEAQ are derived from the germline V gene (reference sequence). This sample was taken from a study of shared clonotypes between healthy human individuals (dated by TCRdb to the early 2020s). About the full investigation: The cohort included a few men and a couple of women between 18 and 49 years of age. Different laboratories and diverse techniques were used to prepare libraries and sequence TCR repertoires, to increase sequencing depth and limit assay-specific biases. For each donor, three plates each were used for CD4 naive and CD4 memory, two plates were used for CD8 naive, and one plate was used for CD8 memory. Each donor's leukapheresis produced roughly between roughly 0.85 and 10 billion PBMCs. Blood TCR repertoires of roughly five healthy adults were deeply sequenced to estimate repertoire size and the extent of clonotype sharing between individuals.

The research as a whole found: Pairwise subsampling indicated that sequencing depth was expected to affect the degree of clonotype sharing among donors. Because the study included a small number of donors, the genetic and exposure-history diversity represented was limited. Sampling was restricted to blood, and TCR repertoires in tissue are likely to differ from TCR repertoires in blood. Estimated clonotype richness was generally larger for naive than for memory subsets. Rarefaction of sorted-subset datasets indicated incomplete sequencing despite the large sequencing depth. Compared with non-shared clonotypes, clonotypes shared by all four sorted-subset donors had higher generation probabilities. When a handful of donors were compared, the shared fraction of clonotypes was roughly 5% for naive CD4, roughly 3.3% for naive CD8, about 2.5% for memory CD4, and under 0.5% for memory CD8.

Donors were healthy HIV-negative adults with no recently reported acute infections or vaccinations. Every donor was a Caucasian adult residing in Nashville, Tennessee, USA. CD4+ T cells were enriched by magnetic negative selection, after which naive cells were positively selected on CD45RA and the negative fraction was taken as the memory subset. Blood was obtained by leukapheresis, after which PBMCs were separated by Ficoll-Histopaque density gradient centrifugation and cryopreserved in liquid nitrogen vapor phase. Purity and quantity of every magnetically sorted T cell population were checked by analytical flow cytometry. Genomic DNA was isolated from every sorted fraction and measured by UV absorbance on a Nanodrop 2000c. Using the deep immunoSEQ assay, TCR CDR3 regions were amplified from genomic DNA by multiplex PCR. For each cell subset, the extracted genomic DNA was distributed evenly across all wells of several immunoSEQ 96-well plates, and each plate served as one replicate. For sorted subsets, 150 to 200 ng genomic DNA, equal to tens of thousands of T cell genomes, was loaded into each replicate PCR. Purified libraries were quantified with a Qubit 3.0 fluorometer, sized on a Bioanalyzer 2100, and re-quantified with the KAPA Library Quantification kit. A separate single-read 150-cycle Illumina NextSeq 550 flow cell was used to sequence each immunoSEQ 96-well plate. Concerning the study's data processing: The immunoSEQ output contained only junctional sequences without quality scores, so filtering could not match that applied to full-length reads. Sequences were annotated with PyIR, a Python wrapper for IgBLAST v1.9, using IMGT germline references to assign V/J genes and CDR3. Reads were removed for weak V/J assignments (E-value above 1e-6), missing CDR3, stop codons, out-of-frame junctions, or ambiguous translated residues. V3J clonotypes were defined as sequences sharing an identical inferred V gene, J gene, and CDR3 amino acid sequence. Percentage overlap between repertoires was computed as shared unique clonotypes divided by the size of the smaller repertoire. Repertoire richness was assessed with RTK rarefaction, the Chao1 estimator, and Recon v2.1 estimates of unobserved clonotypes. OLGA was used to compute generation probabilities for all TCRbeta clonotypes that the gDNA method yielded from a handful of donors. TCRdb retrieved this table from immuneACCESS and kept in-frame rearrangements only. Not all clones are present; in checked studies, unresolved V genes account for under half, and no reason is known for the remainder. V and J calls and clone size are as listed in that table; D and trimming were resolved from the DNA. For this sample there are some 1.4 million clones; more than 95% appear just once. The ten largest clonotypes hold roughly 1.2% of the sample.

Sequencing was carried out using naive CD4+ T cells sorted from blood. According to the study, the label for this sample's cell subset or site signals: CD45RA+ positively selected. The receptor chain draws on TRBV7-9 and TRBJ2-2; the junction holds 9 bases that match TRBD1. The receptor comes from a man under 40 in good health. The CDR3 corresponds to CASSFRTGGADTGELFF. The nucleotide sequence reads TGTGCCAGCAGCTTCAGAACAGGGGGCGCCGACACCGGGGAGCTGTTTTTT.